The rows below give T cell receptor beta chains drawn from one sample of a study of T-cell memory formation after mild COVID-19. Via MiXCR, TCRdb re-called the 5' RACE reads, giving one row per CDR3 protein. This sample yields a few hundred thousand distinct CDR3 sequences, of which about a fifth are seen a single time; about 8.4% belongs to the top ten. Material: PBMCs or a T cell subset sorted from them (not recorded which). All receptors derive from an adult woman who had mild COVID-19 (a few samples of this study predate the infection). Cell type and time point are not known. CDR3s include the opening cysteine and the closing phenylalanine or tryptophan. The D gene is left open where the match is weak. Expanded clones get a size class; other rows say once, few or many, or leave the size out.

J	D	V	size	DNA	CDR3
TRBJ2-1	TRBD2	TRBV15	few	TGTGCCACCAGCAGAGCACTAGCGAAGGTCTACAATGAGCAGTTCTTC	CATSRALAKVYNEQFF
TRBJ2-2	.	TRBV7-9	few	TGTGCCAGCAGCTTAGAGGCTAGCGGGGAGCTGTTTTTT	CASSLEASGELFF
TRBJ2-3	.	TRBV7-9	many	TGTGCCAGCAGTTTAAGTGGAGGTAGCACAGATACGCAGTATTTT	CASSLSGGSTDTQYF
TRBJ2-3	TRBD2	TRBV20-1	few	TGCAGTGCTAGGGGACTAGCGGGGGATTATTTT	CSARGLAGDYF
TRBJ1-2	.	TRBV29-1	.	TGCAGCGTTGAAGATCGAGGGTTTGGCTACACCTTC	CSVEDRGFGYTF
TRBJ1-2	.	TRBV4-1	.	TGCGCCAGCAGCCAAGCGCATTTTTCTTCCAACGCCCCAATGAAAACCTTC	CASSQAHFSSNAPMKTF
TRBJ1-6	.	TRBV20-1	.	TGCAGTGCTAGAGATGGAAGGTCACCCCTCCACTTT	CSARDGRSPLHF
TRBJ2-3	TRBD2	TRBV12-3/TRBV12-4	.	TGTGCCAGCAGTTTAGGACCAGCGGGGGGGCCAGAGGGGCAGTATTTT	CASSLGPAGGPEGQYF
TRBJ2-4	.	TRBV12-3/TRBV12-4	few	TGTGCCAGCAGTTCCCAGCGCATGATAGCCAAAAACATTCAGTACTTC	CASSSQRMIAKNIQYF
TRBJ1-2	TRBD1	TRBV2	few	TGTGCCAGCAGAGTACAGGGGGCTGGCTACACCTTC	CASRVQGAGYTF
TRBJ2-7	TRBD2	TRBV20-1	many	TGCAGTGCTAGGGGACTAGCGGATATAGCCTACGAGCAGTACTTC	CSARGLADIAYEQYF
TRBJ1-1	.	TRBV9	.	TGTGCCAGCAGCGTAGAGGCAGGAGTGAACACTGAAGCTTTCTTT	CASSVEAGVNTEAFF
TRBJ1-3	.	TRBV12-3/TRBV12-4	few	TGTGCCAGCCCTAGGACCTTCCAGCCTGGAAACACCATATATTTT	CASPRTFQPGNTIYF
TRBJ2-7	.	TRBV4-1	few	TGCGCCAGCAGCCAAGGGGCGAGGGAGGCCCTGTACTTC	CASSQGAREALYF
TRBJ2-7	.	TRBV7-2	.	TGTGCCAGCAGCCAAACTCGGGGATCCTACGAGCAGTACTTC	CASSQTRGSYEQYF
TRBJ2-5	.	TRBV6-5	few	TGTGCCAGCAGGCACAGGGCTCAGGAGGCCCAGTACTTC	CASRHRAQEAQYF
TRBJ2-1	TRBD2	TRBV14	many	TGTGCCAGCAGCCACTACTCTGGACTAGCGGGAGTCAATGAGCAGTTCTTC	CASSHYSGLAGVNEQFF
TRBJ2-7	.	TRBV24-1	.	TGTGCCACCCCCCTACACTCGGACGGACCTTCCTACGAGCAGTACTTC	CATPLHSDGPSYEQYF
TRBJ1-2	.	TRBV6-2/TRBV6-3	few	TGTGCCAGCAGTTACTTCCAGTCGTATGGCTACACCTTC	CASSYFQSYGYTF
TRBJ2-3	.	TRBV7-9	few	TGTGCCAGCAGCTTGGAACAGGGAATTACGCAGTATTTT	CASSLEQGITQYF
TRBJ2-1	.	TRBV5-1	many	TGCGCCAGCAGCTGGGTGGGGGACCCGGGACATTACAATGAGCAGTTCTTC	CASSWVGDPGHYNEQFF
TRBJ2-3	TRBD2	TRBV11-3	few	TGTGCCAGCAGCTTAGATTTGGGGGGGGATACGCAGTATTTT	CASSLDLGGDTQYF
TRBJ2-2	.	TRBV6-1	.	TGTGCCAGCAGTGAAGGGACCTTCCGGGAGCTGTTTTTT	CASSEGTFRELFF
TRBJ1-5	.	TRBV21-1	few	TGTGCCAGCAGCAATCTCAAGCATAGCAATCAGCCCCAGCATTTT	CASSNLKHSNQPQHF
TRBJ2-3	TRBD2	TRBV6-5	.	TGTGCCAGCAGTCACAGTAGCGGGGGGGCACGGGGCACAGATACGCAGTATTTT	CASSHSSGGARGTDTQYF
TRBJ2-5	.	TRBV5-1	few	TGCGCCAGCAGCTTGATCCAGGGACAAGAGACCCAGTACTTC	CASSLIQGQETQYF
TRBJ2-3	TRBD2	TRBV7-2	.	TGTGCCAGCAGCTTATTGGTAGCGGGGGGAAGGGGTACGCAGTATTTT	CASSLLVAGGRGTQYF
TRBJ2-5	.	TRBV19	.	TGTGCCAGCACCCCCCGGGGGAAAGAGACCCAGTACTTC	CASTPRGKETQYF
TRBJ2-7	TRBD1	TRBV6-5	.	TGTGCCAGCAGTACCGGACAGGGGCCTCTCTCCTACGAGCAGTACTTC	CASSTGQGPLSYEQYF
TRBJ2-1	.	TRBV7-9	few	TGTGCCAGCAGCTTAGGGGCGGGCCTCTCCTACAATGAGCAGTTCTTC	CASSLGAGLSYNEQFF
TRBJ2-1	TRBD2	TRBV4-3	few	TGCGCCAGCAGCCAAATGACTAGCGGGTATGTGTTCTTC	CASSQMTSGYVFF
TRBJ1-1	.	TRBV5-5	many	TGTGCCAGCAGCTTGGCCTTGGGCACTGAAGCTTTCTTT	CASSLALGTEAFF
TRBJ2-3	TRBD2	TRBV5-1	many	TGCGCCAGCAGCTTGGGGTCTAGCGGGAGCACAGATACGCAGTATTTT	CASSLGSSGSTDTQYF
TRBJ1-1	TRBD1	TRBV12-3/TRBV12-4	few	TGTGCCAGCAGGGAAAGACAGGGGGCAGGGACTGAAGCTTTCTTT	CASRERQGAGTEAFF
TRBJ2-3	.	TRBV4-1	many	TGCGCCAGCAGCCAAGTTCGGGCAGCAACAGATACGCAGTATTTT	CASSQVRAATDTQYF
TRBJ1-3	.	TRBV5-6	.	TGTGCCAGCAGCCCAGGAATCGGAAACACCATATATTTT	CASSPGIGNTIYF
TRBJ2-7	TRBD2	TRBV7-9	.	TGTGCCAGCAGGCCGGGGGGTCTAGCCTACGAGCAGTACTTC	CASRPGGLAYEQYF
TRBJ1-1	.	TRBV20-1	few	TGCAGTGCTAGACCCGTCACAAGTCCTATTCAGAACACTGAAGCTTTCTTT	CSARPVTSPIQNTEAFF
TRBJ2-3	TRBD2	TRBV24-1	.	TGTGCCACCTCAGGACTAGCGACAGATACGCAGTATTTT	CATSGLATDTQYF
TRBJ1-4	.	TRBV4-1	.	TGCGCCAGCAGCCAAGAGGCCCTCGTTCACGCACGAAATGAAAAACTGTTTTTT	CASSQEALVHARNEKLFF
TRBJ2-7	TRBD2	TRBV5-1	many	TGCGCCAGCAGCTTGATGGGGACTAGCGGGAGCTACGAGCAGTACTTC	CASSLMGTSGSYEQYF
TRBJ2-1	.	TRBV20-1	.	TGCAGTGCTAGACCCCGGGGCGAGCAGTTCTTC	CSARPRGEQFF
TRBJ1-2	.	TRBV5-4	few	TGTGCCAGCAGCTCGTACAGGGATCGGAACTATGGCTACACCTTC	CASSSYRDRNYGYTF
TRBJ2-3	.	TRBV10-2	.	TGCGCCAGCAGTGAGGCGTTGACGGGCACAGATACGCAGTATTTT	CASSEALTGTDTQYF
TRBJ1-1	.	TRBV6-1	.	TGTGCCAGCAGTGAAGGGGGACACACTGAAGCTTTCTTT	CASSEGGHTEAFF
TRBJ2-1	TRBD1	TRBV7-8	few	TGTGCCAGCAGCTTGGTTCCGGGACAGGGGGCGAACAATGAGCAGTTCTTC	CASSLVPGQGANNEQFF
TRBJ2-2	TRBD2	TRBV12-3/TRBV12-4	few	TGTGCCAGCAGCCCTGGCCCCGGTACTAGCGGGAGTTACGGGGAGCTGTTTTTT	CASSPGPGTSGSYGELFF
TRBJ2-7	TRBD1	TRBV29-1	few	TGCAGCGTTAGGACAGGCCAGTCCTACGAGCAGTACTTC	CSVRTGQSYEQYF
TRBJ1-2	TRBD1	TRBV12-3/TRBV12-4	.	TGTGCCAGCAGACGGACAGGGGAGGCTGGCTACACCTTC	CASRRTGEAGYTF
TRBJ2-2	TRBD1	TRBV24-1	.	TGTGCCACCAGTAAGGACAGGGGGCGCACCGGGGAGCTGTTTTTT	CATSKDRGRTGELFF
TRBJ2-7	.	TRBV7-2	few	TGTGCCAGCGCCGCCCAGAACCGGCTGTACGAGCAGTACTTC	CASAAQNRLYEQYF
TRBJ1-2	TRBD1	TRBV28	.	TGTGCCAGCAGTCTCTCCGACAGGGAACGCTCTGGCTACACCTTC	CASSLSDRERSGYTF
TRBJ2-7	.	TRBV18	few	TGTGCCAGCTCACCACCGGGTGGTTTGGCACTGGGGGAGCAGTACTTC	CASSPPGGLALGEQYF
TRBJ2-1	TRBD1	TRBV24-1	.	TGTGCCACCAGTGGTCGAAGGGGGCTAAATGAGCAGTTCTTC	CATSGRRGLNEQFF
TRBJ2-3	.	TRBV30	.	TGTGCCTGGAGGATCGGTGGGCAGGTCGCAGATACGCAGTATTTT	CAWRIGGQVADTQYF